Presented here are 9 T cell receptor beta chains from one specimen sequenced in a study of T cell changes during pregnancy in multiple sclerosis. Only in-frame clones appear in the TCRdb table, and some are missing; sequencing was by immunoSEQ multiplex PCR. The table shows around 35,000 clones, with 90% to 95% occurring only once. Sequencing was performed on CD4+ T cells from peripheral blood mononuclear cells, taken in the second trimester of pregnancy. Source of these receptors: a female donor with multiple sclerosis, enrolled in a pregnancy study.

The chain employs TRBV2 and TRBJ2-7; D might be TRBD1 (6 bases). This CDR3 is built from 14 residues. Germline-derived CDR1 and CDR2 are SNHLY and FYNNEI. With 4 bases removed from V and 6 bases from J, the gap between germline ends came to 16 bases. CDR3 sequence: CASSVDPGAAEQYF. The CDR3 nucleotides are TGTGCCAGCAGTGTTGACCCAGGGGCGGCCGAGCAGTACTTC. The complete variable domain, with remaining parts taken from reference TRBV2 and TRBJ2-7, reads EPEVTQTPSHQVTQMGQEVILRCVPISNHLYFYWYRQILGQKVEFLVSFYNNEISEKSEIFDDQFSVERPDGSNFTLKIRSTKLEDSAMYFCASSVDPGAAEQYFGPGTRLTVT.

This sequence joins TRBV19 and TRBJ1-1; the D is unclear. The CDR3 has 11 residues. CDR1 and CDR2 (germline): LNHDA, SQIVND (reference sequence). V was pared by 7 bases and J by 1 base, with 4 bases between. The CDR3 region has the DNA TGTGCCAGTAATAAGAACACTGAAGCTTTCTTT. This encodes CASNKNTEAFF.

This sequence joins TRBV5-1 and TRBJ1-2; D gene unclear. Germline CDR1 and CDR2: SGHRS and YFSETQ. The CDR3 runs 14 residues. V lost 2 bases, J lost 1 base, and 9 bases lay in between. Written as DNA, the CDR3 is TGCGCCAGCAGCTTCGGTCGAGATAACTATGGCTACACCTTC. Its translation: CASSFGRDNYGYTF.

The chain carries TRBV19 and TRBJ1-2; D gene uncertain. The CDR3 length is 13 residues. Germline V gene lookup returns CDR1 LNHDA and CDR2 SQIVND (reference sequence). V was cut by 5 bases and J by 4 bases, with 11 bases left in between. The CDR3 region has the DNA TGTGCCAGTAGTGACACGGATTCCTATGGCTACACCTTC. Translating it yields CASSDTDSYGYTF.

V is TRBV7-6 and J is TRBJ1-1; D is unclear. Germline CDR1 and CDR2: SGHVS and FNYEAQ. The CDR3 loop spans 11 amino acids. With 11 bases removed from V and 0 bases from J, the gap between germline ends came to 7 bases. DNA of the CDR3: TGTGCCCTACCCATGAACACTGAAGCTTTCTTT. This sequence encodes CALPMNTEAFF. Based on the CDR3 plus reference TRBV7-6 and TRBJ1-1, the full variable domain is GAGVSQSPRYKVTKRGQDVALRCDPISGHVSLYWYRQALGQGPEFLTYFNYEAQQDKSGLPNDRFSAERPEGSISTLTIQRTEQRDSAMYRCALPMNTEAFFGQGTRLTVV.

The CDR3 nucleotides read TGTGCCAGCAGTGACTCTCCGGGTGGAAGCACTGAAGCTTTCTTT. Its protein product is CASSDSPGGSTEAFF. J is TRBJ1-1 and V is TRBV6-4; D not resolved. The V and J ends lost 0 bases and 4 bases respectively, with 12 bases between them. CDR3 length: 15 residues. The germline gives CDR1 MRHNA, CDR2 SNTAGT.

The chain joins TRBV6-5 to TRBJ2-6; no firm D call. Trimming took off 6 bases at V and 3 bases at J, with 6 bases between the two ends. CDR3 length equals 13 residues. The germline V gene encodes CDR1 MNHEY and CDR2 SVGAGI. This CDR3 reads CASSPVGANVLTF. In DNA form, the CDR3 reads TGTGCCAGCAGCCCGGTTGGGGCCAACGTCCTGACTTTC.

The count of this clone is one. The CDR3 bases are TGTGCCAGCTCTCTCGAACAGGGTGGCAATCAGCCCCAGCATTTT. Amino acid sequence: CASSLEQGGNQPQHF. The chain joins TRBV18 to TRBJ1-5; maybe TRBD1 (6 bases). The germline gives CDR1 KGHSH, CDR2 LQKENI. With 6 bases removed from V and 2 bases from J, the gap between germline ends came to 14 bases. The CDR3 is made up of 15 amino acids.

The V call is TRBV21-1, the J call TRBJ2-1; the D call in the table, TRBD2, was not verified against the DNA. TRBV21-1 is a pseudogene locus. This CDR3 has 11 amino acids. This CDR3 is CASSTSDEQFF. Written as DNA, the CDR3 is TGTGCCAGCAGCACTAGTGATGAGCAGTTCTTC.